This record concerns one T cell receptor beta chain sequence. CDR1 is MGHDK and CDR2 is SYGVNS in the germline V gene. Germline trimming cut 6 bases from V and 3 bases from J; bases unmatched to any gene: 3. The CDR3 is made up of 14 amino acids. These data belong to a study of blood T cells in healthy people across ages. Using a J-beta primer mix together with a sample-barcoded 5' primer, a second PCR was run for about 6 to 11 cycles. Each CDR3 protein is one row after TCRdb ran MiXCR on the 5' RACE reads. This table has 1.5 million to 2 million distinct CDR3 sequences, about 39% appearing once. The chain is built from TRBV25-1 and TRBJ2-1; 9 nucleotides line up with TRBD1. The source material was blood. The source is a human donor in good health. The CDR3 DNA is TGTGCCAGCAGGGACAGGGGAAACTACAATGAGCAGTTCTTC. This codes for CASRDRGNYNEQFF.